This TCR beta chain was sequenced in a study of response to subunit inactivated influenza vaccine (dated by TCRdb to the late 2010s). Regarding the research as a whole: The study used deep quantitative T cell receptor repertoire profiling to track responses to a trivalent subunit inactivated influenza vaccine. Study-wide findings and limitations: The authors proposed that each seasonal influenza vaccination may bring in only a limited number of new T cells.

A note on this clonotype: No cognate antigen has been identified for it. There are no base qualities to consult, and no much larger clone falls within one base.

Library preparation used RT-PCR. Sequencing instrument: Illumina HiSeq 2500. The public reads were reprocessed in TCRdb via fastp at Q25 and MiXCR, keeping in-frame beta chains. When rows share a CDR3 protein, they turn into one entry using the most common DNA and genes. For this sample there are about 190,000 distinct CDR3 sequences; approximately 14% appear just once. About 25% of the sample is in the top ten clones. The source of this sequence is a man aged 50 or older who received an inactivated influenza vaccine. Donor details come from another sample of the same person, matched by shared clones. This material consisted of CD8+ T cells sorted from PBMCs, taken 4 to 6 days after vaccination.

The CDR3 region has the sequence CASSQAFSRLAKNIQYF. The nucleotide sequence reads TGTGCCAGCAGCCAAGCATTTTCCCGATTAGCCAAAAACATTCAGTACTTC. The receptor chain draws on TRBV11-2 and TRBJ2-4; the D gene is not confidently resolved. V sheds 5 bases and J sheds 0 bases, leaving 17 bases between their ends. The germline V gene specifies SGHAT as CDR1 and FQNNGV as CDR2. From its cysteine to its phenylalanine, the CDR3 spans 17 amino acids. Only CDR3 DNA remains: 51 bases, in frame from the first base.